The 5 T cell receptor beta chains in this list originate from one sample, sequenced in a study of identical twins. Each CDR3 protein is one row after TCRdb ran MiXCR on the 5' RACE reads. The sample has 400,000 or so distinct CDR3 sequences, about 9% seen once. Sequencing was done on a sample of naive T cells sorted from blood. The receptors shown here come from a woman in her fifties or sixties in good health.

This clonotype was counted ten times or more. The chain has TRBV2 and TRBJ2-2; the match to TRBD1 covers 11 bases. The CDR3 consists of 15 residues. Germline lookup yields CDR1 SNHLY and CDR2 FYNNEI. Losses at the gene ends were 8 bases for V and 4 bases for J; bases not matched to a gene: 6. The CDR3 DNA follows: TGTGCCAGCGGAGAGGACAGGGGGCGCACCGGGGAGCTGTTTTTT. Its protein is CASGEDRGRTGELFF.

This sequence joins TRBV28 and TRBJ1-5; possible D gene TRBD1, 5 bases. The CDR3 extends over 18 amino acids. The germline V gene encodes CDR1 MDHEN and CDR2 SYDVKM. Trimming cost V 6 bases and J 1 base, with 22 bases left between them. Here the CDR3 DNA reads TGTGCCAGCAGACATAATCCCCGGGACCTCTGGAGCAATCAGCCCCAGCATTTT. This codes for CASRHNPRDLWSNQPQHF.

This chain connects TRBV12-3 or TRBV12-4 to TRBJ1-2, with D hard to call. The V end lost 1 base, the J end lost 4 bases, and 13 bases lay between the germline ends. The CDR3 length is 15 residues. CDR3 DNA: TGTGCCAGCAGTTTAGGGGGAGGGTTGGTCTATGGCTACACCTTC. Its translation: CASSLGGGLVYGYTF.

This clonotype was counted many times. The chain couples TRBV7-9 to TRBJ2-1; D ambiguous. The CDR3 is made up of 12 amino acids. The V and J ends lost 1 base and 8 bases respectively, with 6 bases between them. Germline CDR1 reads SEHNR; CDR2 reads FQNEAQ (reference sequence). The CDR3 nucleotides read TGTGCCAGCAGCTTAGATGACCATGAGCAGTTCTTC. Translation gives CASSLDDHEQFF.

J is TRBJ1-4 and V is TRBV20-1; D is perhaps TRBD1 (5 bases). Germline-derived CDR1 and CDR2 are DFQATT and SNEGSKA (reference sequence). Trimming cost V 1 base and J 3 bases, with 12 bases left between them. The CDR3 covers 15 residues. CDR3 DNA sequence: TGCAGTGCTAGAGGGAGGGGCCGCCCTAATGAAAAACTGTTTTTT. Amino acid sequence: CSARGRGRPNEKLFF.